The 5 T cell receptor beta chains given below trace back to one sample, sequenced in a study of post-analysis software for immune sequencing data. Whole-study results and caveats: Relative to controls, patients had 4 or 5 TRBV segments at higher frequency, with TRBV5-6, TRBV5-1 and TRBV20-1 among these.

Which antigens these TCRs recognize remains unknown. Presence of unique molecular identifiers characterized the TCR beta cDNA libraries. MiXCR, run by TCRdb on the PCR reads, gives a single entry per CDR3 protein. The table shows approximately 660,000 distinct CDR3 sequences, with over 45% occurring only once. Material for sequencing was blood. The receptor set was obtained from a girl aged 2 to 10 with multiple sclerosis.

The rearrangement uses TRBV7-7 and TRBJ2-5; either TRBD1 or TRBD2 may fit D (7 bases each). Looked up from germline, CDR1 is SSHAT and CDR2 is FNYEAQ (reference sequence). The CDR3 consists of 13 residues. The CDR3 region has the DNA TGTGCTAGTGCCGACAGGGAGGGAGAGACCCAGTACTTC. Its protein product is CASADREGETQYF.

The chain has TRBV4-3 and TRBJ2-1, with D perhaps matching TRBD1 or TRBD2 (5 bases each). Per the germline V gene, CDR1 is LGHNA and CDR2 is YSLEER. V gave up 0 bases and J gave up 2 bases, with 11 bases separating them. The CDR3 length is 16 residues. The CDR3 here is CASSQDLGAPYNEQFF. The CDR3, as DNA: TGCGCCAGCAGCCAAGATCTCGGGGCCCCCTACAATGAGCAGTTCTTC.

This clonotype has just a few counts. The gene calls are TRBV10-3 and TRBJ2-7; 7 bases are a match to TRBD2. The CDR3 is 11 amino acids. Germline V gives CDR1 ENHRY, CDR2 SYGVKD. The V and J ends lost 10 bases and 2 bases, in that order; junction bases with no gene match: 2. The CDR3 DNA reads as TGTGCCACCGGGACTACCTACGAGCAGTACTTC. It encodes CATGTTYEQYF.

V gene TRBV12-3 or TRBV12-4 combines with J gene TRBJ2-7, with TRBD2 identical over 11 bases. Trimming at V came to 6 bases and at J to 6 bases, leaving 13 bases not matched to a gene. This CDR3 comprises 16 residues. The CDR3: CASSLGLGLAETEQYF. CDR3 bases: TGTGCCAGCAGCTTGGGTCTGGGACTAGCGGAAACCGAGCAGTACTTC.

The CDR3 is CASSFRSGTGGANEQFF. DNA for the CDR3: TGCGCCAGCAGTTTTAGATCCGGGACAGGGGGGGCTAATGAGCAGTTCTTC. The genes are TRBV5-1 and TRBJ2-1; 11 nucleotides align to TRBD1. This CDR3 region has 17 residues. V trimming: 5 bases; J trimming: 7 bases; junction bases outside the gene matches: 14. Germline V gene lookup returns CDR1 SGHRS and CDR2 YFSETQ.